This TCR beta chain was identified in a study of identical twins. A single record per CDR3 protein comes from TCRdb applying MiXCR to the 5' RACE reads. The sample yields around 250,000 distinct CDR3 sequences, around 6.5% seen once. There are a few counts of this clonotype. Its antigen is still unknown. Deletions cut 2 bases from V and 10 bases from J, with 21 bases between. CDR1 DFQATT and CDR2 SNEGSKA come from the germline V gene (reference sequence). This CDR3 is 15 amino acids long. Study results and limitations: Out-of-frame sharing of TCR alpha in monozygotic twins was underestimated by models.

The same data also went into a second study, on T cells expressing NK-cell markers. That publication notes: The TCR beta repertoires originated in sorted CD3+CD56+NKG2C+, CD3+CD56+NKG2C- and CD3+CD56-NKG2C+ T cells.

This clonotype originated in a woman between 18 and 29 years old in good health. The chain is built from TRBV20-1 and TRBJ2-1, with a tentative D call TRBD2 (5 bases). Sequenced material: CD8+ T cells sorted from blood. The CDR3: CSARSRVLALWEQFF. The CDR3 DNA sequence: TGCAGTGCTAGATCCCGGGTCTTAGCGCTCTGGGAGCAGTTCTTC.